The rows below give T cell receptor beta chains drawn from one sample of a study of T-cell memory formation after mild COVID-19. TCRdb processed the 5' RACE reads anew with MiXCR; each CDR3 protein has one entry. The data show approximately 250,000 distinct CDR3 sequences, 16% seen once. Sequencing was done on a sample of PBMCs or a T cell subset sorted from them (not recorded which). The receptor set was obtained from a man aged 18 to 30 who had mild COVID-19 (a few samples of this study predate the infection). Cell type and time point are not known. Each CDR3 is given with its conserved first and last residue. A D gene is named only where the DNA matches it firmly. Some rows mark clone size as missing; the rest say once, few, many or name a class of expanded clone.

clone size	J gene	V gene	D gene	CDR3 protein	CDR3 DNA
NA	TRBJ2-1	TRBV5-1	TRBD2	CASSGQRGLSYNEQFF	TGCGCCAGCAGCGGGCAGCGGGGGCTCTCCTACAATGAGCAGTTCTTC
many	TRBJ2-2	TRBV7-3	NA	CASSLLSGKVGELFF	TGTGCCAGCAGCTTACTTTCAGGGAAGGTCGGGGAGCTGTTTTTT
NA	TRBJ1-2	TRBV19	NA	CASSIWEYDGYTF	TGTGCCAGTAGTATATGGGAATATGATGGCTACACCTTC
few	TRBJ2-1	TRBV7-2	TRBD2	CASSLSSGGAQNEQFF	TGTGCCAGCAGCTTATCTAGCGGGGGGGCGCAGAATGAGCAGTTCTTC
many	TRBJ2-3	TRBV20-1	TRBD1	CSARGTGGTDTQYF	TGCAGTGCTAGAGGGACAGGGGGTACAGATACGCAGTATTTT
few	TRBJ1-2	TRBV5-1	NA	CASSWTANYGYTF	TGCGCCAGCAGCTGGACAGCTAACTATGGCTACACCTTC
NA	TRBJ2-3	TRBV6-5	TRBD2	CASFPLAGAADTQYF	TGTGCCAGCTTCCCCCTAGCGGGGGCCGCAGATACGCAGTATTTT
NA	TRBJ2-1	TRBV9	NA	CASSASVGGEQFF	TGTGCCAGCAGCGCCTCGGTTGGAGGGGAGCAGTTCTTC
NA	TRBJ2-3	TRBV13	TRBD1	CASSLVDRNTDTQYF	TGTGCCAGCAGTTTAGTGGACAGGAATACAGATACGCAGTATTTT
few	TRBJ2-2	TRBV29-1	NA	CSVKIGDGELFF	TGCAGCGTGAAGATCGGGGACGGGGAGCTGTTTTTT
many	TRBJ1-5	TRBV15	NA	CATSRNVRQAQHF	TGTGCCACCAGCAGAAACGTAAGGCAGGCCCAGCATTTT
NA	TRBJ1-2	TRBV20-1	NA	CSARGVQGFYGYTF	TGCAGTGCTAGAGGAGTACAGGGTTTCTATGGCTACACCTTC
many	TRBJ2-3	TRBV7-2	TRBD2	CASSPRTSGASTDTQYF	TGTGCCAGCAGCCCAAGGACTAGCGGGGCTAGCACAGATACGCAGTATTTT
NA	TRBJ2-1	TRBV7-2	NA	CASSLRDGEYNEQFF	TGTGCCAGCAGCCTCCGGGACGGAGAATACAATGAGCAGTTCTTC
few	TRBJ2-7	TRBV12-3/TRBV12-4	TRBD2	CASSFERGLSYEQYF	TGTGCCAGCAGTTTTGAGCGGGGGCTCTCCTACGAGCAGTACTTC
few	TRBJ2-1	TRBV4-1	NA	CASGRTEIYNEQFF	TGCGCCAGCGGACGGACTGAAATCTACAATGAGCAGTTCTTC
NA	TRBJ2-3	TRBV7-2	NA	CASSLSRATGDTQYF	TGTGCCAGCAGCCTTAGCAGGGCCACGGGAGATACGCAGTATTTT
NA	TRBJ2-1	TRBV6-2/TRBV6-3	NA	CASLGEYNEQFF	TGTGCCAGCTTGGGAGAGTACAATGAGCAGTTCTTC
NA	TRBJ1-4	TRBV10-3	TRBD1	CAISGSRQGFDEKLFF	TGTGCCATCAGTGGGAGCCGACAGGGATTCGATGAAAAACTGTTTTTT
few	TRBJ2-2	TRBV9	NA	CASSVGVGASAGELFF	TGTGCCAGCAGCGTAGGTGTAGGGGCCTCGGCCGGGGAGCTGTTTTTT
NA	TRBJ2-6	TRBV5-1	TRBD1	CASSLDRGSGANVLTF	TGCGCCAGCAGCTTGGACAGGGGCTCTGGGGCCAACGTCCTGACTTTC
NA	TRBJ1-2	TRBV7-2	NA	CASSFGETYYGYTF	TGTGCCAGCAGCTTCGGGGAAACCTACTATGGCTACACCTTC
NA	TRBJ2-1	TRBV10-3	TRBD2	CAISGLAGTYEQFF	TGTGCCATCAGTGGGCTAGCGGGGACGTATGAGCAGTTCTTC
NA	TRBJ2-1	TRBV6-5	TRBD2	CASSPSLAGAYNEQFF	TGTGCCAGCAGTCCCAGTCTAGCGGGGGCTTACAATGAGCAGTTCTTC
NA	TRBJ2-1	TRBV29-1	TRBD1	CSVEGPRGNLGEQFF	TGCAGCGTTGAAGGGCCCAGGGGGAATCTCGGGGAGCAGTTCTTC
NA	TRBJ2-1	TRBV12-3/TRBV12-4	TRBD2	CASRSRLAGGRGEQFF	TGTGCCAGCAGATCACGTCTAGCGGGGGGGCGGGGTGAGCAGTTCTTC
NA	TRBJ1-2	TRBV10-3	NA	CAITPGHIYGYTF	TGTGCCATTACTCCGGGACATATCTATGGCTACACCTTC
many	TRBJ2-1	TRBV20-1	NA	CSADPMDSLDNNEQFF	TGCAGTGCCGATCCGATGGACTCGTTAGATAACAATGAGCAGTTCTTC
few	TRBJ1-3	TRBV12-3/TRBV12-4	NA	CASSFEGPGNTIYF	TGTGCCAGCAGTTTTGAAGGGCCTGGAAACACCATATATTTT
NA	TRBJ1-2	TRBV5-1	NA	CASSRFDRFANISGYTF	TGCGCCAGCAGCAGATTCGACAGGTTCGCGAATATCTCTGGCTACACCTTC
many	TRBJ2-3	TRBV23-1	TRBD2	CASSQSPGLATDTQYF	TGCGCCAGCAGTCAATCTCCAGGACTAGCCACAGATACGCAGTATTTT
NA	TRBJ2-2	TRBV5-1	NA	CASSLGRGSGELFF	TGCGCCAGCAGCTTGGGTCGGGGGTCCGGGGAGCTGTTTTTT
NA	TRBJ2-5	TRBV5-1	TRBD1	CASSDDRAETQYF	TGCGCCAGCAGCGACGACAGGGCCGAGACCCAGTACTTC
few	TRBJ2-5	TRBV18	NA	CASSPGTEETQYF	TGTGCCAGCAGTCCTGGGACGGAAGAGACCCAGTACTTC
few	TRBJ2-2	TRBV7-2	TRBD1	CASSWDRDQRAGELFF	TGTGCCAGCAGCTGGGACAGGGACCAGAGGGCCGGGGAGCTGTTTTTT
few	TRBJ2-5	TRBV6-6	NA	CASSYEDRETQYF	TGTGCCAGCAGTTACGAGGACCGAGAGACCCAGTACTTC
NA	TRBJ1-2	TRBV4-1	NA	CASSQSSGGQVQTF	TGCGCCAGCAGCCAAAGTAGTGGTGGCCAGGTTCAAACCTTC
NA	TRBJ2-7	TRBV27	TRBD1	CASSSSGTGRYEQYF	TGTGCCAGCAGTTCATCCGGGACAGGTCGCTACGAGCAGTACTTC
few	TRBJ1-2	TRBV7-9	NA	CASSFITEGGGYTF	TGTGCCAGCAGCTTTATCACTGAGGGCGGGGGCTACACCTTC
few	TRBJ2-1	TRBV24-1	NA	CATSDSGTDHNEQFF	TGTGCCACCAGTGATTCCGGGACCGATCACAATGAGCAGTTCTTC
few	TRBJ2-3	TRBV4-3	NA	CASSQPTDTDTQYF	TGCGCCAGCAGCCAACCAACAGACACAGATACGCAGTATTTT
few	TRBJ1-5	TRBV6-6	NA	CASSGQHSNQPQHF	TGTGCCAGCAGTGGACAGCATAGCAATCAGCCCCAGCATTTT
few	TRBJ1-4	TRBV6-5	NA	CASSYQQDNEKLFF	TGTGCCAGCAGTTACCAACAGGATAATGAAAAACTGTTTTTT
few	TRBJ2-1	TRBV5-1	NA	CASRTAGTPYNEQFF	TGCGCCAGCAGAACTGCCGGGACACCTTACAATGAGCAGTTCTTC
NA	TRBJ2-5	TRBV29-1	TRBD2	CSAVPAGDGETQYF	TGCAGCGCCGTACCAGCGGGGGATGGGGAGACCCAGTACTTC
NA	TRBJ1-1	TRBV4-3	TRBD1	CASSQDPGGSEAFF	TGCGCCAGCAGCCAAGATCCAGGGGGCAGTGAAGCTTTCTTT
few	TRBJ2-1	TRBV19	TRBD1	CASKGTANEQFF	TGTGCCAGTAAGGGGACAGCCAATGAGCAGTTCTTC
NA	TRBJ2-5	TRBV4-1	TRBD2	CASSQPTSGRQETQYF	TGCGCCAGCAGCCAGCCGACTAGCGGGAGACAAGAGACCCAGTACTTC
NA	TRBJ2-5	TRBV20-1	TRBD1	CSADREEGETQYF	TGCAGTGCGGACAGGGAGGAGGGAGAGACCCAGTACTTC
NA	TRBJ1-2	TRBV7-6	TRBD1	CASSLAGTDGYTF	TGTGCCAGCAGCTTAGCAGGGACAGATGGCTACACCTTC
few	TRBJ1-6	TRBV12-3/TRBV12-4	NA	CASSPQTVSPLHF	TGTGCCAGCAGCCCCCAGACAGTTTCACCCCTCCACTTT
few	TRBJ2-7	TRBV19	NA	CASSTLKNSEQYF	TGTGCCAGTAGTACCCTGAAGAACTCCGAGCAGTACTTC
NA	TRBJ1-2	TRBV10-3	TRBD1	CAISDGDRFYGYTF	TGTGCCATCAGTGATGGGGACAGATTCTATGGCTACACCTTC
few	TRBJ2-5	TRBV5-1	TRBD1	CASSKGQGAGETQYF	TGCGCCAGCAGCAAGGGACAGGGGGCAGGGGAGACCCAGTACTTC
NA	TRBJ2-2	TRBV9	NA	CASSGRDSNTGELFF	TGTGCCAGCAGCGGCCGGGACTCTAACACCGGGGAGCTGTTTTTT
NA	TRBJ2-3	TRBV29-1	NA	CSVSGARDTQYF	TGCAGCGTCTCAGGGGCACGGGATACGCAGTATTTT
NA	TRBJ2-7	TRBV7-3	TRBD1	CASSSRDRGEQYF	TGTGCCAGCAGCTCCCGGGACAGGGGTGAGCAGTACTTC
NA	TRBJ2-2	TRBV4-1	TRBD2	CASSLTSGSGRGELFF	TGCGCCAGCAGCCTCACTAGCGGGTCCGGCCGCGGGGAGCTGTTTTTT